Described below is a single T cell receptor beta chain sequence and its context. The antigen remains undetermined. The PCR ran on 60 Vbeta and 13 Jbeta primers. Using immunoSEQ multiplex PCR, the repertoire was profiled, and TCRdb retains in-frame clones only, with some absent. This sample has approximately 170,000 clones; around three quarters occur once, and the top ten carry around 1.5%. The sample originates from a study of cytomegalovirus exposure and HLA in healthy donors. Study-wide results and limits: One cluster of highly shared sequence variants probably arose as a sequencing artifact. In a later analysis, CMV-associated beta chains were mostly HLA-associated, it appeared. For presence/absence analyses, sequencing depth was assumed to be roughly uniform across donors. Immune exposure information available was restricted to CMV serostatus.

Trimming took 1 base from V and 5 from J; bases not matched to a gene: 5. This CDR3 spans 16 amino acids. Germline lookup yields CDR1 SGHTA and CDR2 FQGNSA. V usage is TRBV7-2 and J usage is TRBJ2-3; 11 bases map to TRBD2. Sequenced sample: PBMCs. This receptor was taken from a man aged 35-49 years in good health and CMV-seronegative. The CDR3 region has the DNA TGTGCCAGCAGCTTAGGACTAGCGGGGAGGGGAGATACGCAGTATTTT. The encoded protein is CASSLGLAGRGDTQYF.